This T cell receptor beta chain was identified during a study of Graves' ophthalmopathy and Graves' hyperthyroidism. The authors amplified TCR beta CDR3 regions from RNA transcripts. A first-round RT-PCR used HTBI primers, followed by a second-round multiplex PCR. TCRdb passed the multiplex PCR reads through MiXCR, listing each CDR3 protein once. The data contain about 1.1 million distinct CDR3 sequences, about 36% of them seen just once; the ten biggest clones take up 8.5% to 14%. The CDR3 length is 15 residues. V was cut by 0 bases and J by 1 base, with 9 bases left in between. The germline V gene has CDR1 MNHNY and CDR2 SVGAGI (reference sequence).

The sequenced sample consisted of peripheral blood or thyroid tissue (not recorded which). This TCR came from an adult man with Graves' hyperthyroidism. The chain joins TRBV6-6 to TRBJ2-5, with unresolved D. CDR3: CASSYSGDPQETQYF. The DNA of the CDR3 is TGTGCCAGCAGTTACTCTGGGGATCCCCAAGAGACCCAGTACTTC.